The clone carrying this TCR beta chain was found many times. Its antigen is as yet unknown. Axillary draining lymph nodes of breast cancer patients supplied the node samples. The data were taken from a study of breast tumors, draining lymph nodes, adjacent tissues. CDR3 length: 16 residues. Trimming cost V 5 bases and J 1 base; bases outside gene matches: 5. CDR1 SGHVS and CDR2 FQNEAQ come from the germline V gene. TCRdb re-analysed the multiplex PCR reads in MiXCR, keeping a single row per CDR3 protein. The data show fewer than 300,000 distinct CDR3 sequences, approximately 30% seen once. Notes on the study in general: Tumor TCR diversity was below lymph nodes but above nontumor tissue.

The clonotype was recovered from a female donor with breast cancer. Some clones in this sample may be carry-over from other donors' samples. Sequencing was performed on axillary lymph node tissue. The chain couples TRBV7-8 to TRBJ1-5, with TRBD1 identical over 10 bases. CDR3 DNA sequence: TGTGCCAGCAGCGCTACGGGACAGGGGAGCAATCAGCCCCAGCATTTT. This sequence encodes CASSATGQGSNQPQHF.